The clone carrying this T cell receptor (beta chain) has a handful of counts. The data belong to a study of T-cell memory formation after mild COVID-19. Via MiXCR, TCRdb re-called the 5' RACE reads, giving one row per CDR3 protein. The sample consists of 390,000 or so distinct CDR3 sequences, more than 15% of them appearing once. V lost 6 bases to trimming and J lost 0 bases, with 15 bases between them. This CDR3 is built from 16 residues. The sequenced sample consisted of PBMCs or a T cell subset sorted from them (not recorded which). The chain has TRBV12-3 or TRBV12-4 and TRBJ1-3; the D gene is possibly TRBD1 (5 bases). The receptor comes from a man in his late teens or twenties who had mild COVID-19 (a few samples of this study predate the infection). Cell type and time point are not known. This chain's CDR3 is CASRETSGHSGNTIYF. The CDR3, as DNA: TGTGCCAGCAGGGAGACTTCAGGGCACTCTGGAAACACCATATATTTT.